This T cell receptor (beta chain) appears in the sequencing data of a study of blood T cells in healthy people across ages. In the study overall: Per two T cells, template switching captured roughly one barcoded beta molecule.

Trimming cost V 6 bases and J 6 bases; bases outside gene matches: 7. Germline CDR1 and CDR2: ENHRY and SYGVKD. The CDR3 has 13 amino acids. Regarding the study as a whole: While age rose, TCR beta diversity per million T cells dropped in a roughly linear way.

Concerning this clonotype itself: Its antigen is not identified.

Primed by a sample-barcoded 5' primer and a J-beta primer mix, a second PCR proceeded for about 6 to 12 cycles. TCRdb itself ran the 5' RACE reads through MiXCR, one entry per CDR3 protein. Of approximately 1,700,000 distinct CDR3 sequences in the sample, about 39% are singletons; the top ten hold about 23%. The rearrangement joins TRBV10-3 to TRBJ1-1; 7 bases line up with TRBD1. The specimen sequenced was blood. The source of this sequence is a human donor in good health. CDR3 loop: CAISSPGQPEAFF. In DNA, the CDR3 is TGTGCCATCAGCAGTCCGGGACAGCCTGAAGCTTTCTTT.